This record covers a single T cell receptor beta chain. Its antigen is not known. Using immunoSEQ multiplex PCR, the repertoire was profiled, and TCRdb retains in-frame clones only, with some absent. The sample consists of 35,000 to 45,000 clones, just over 90% of them appearing once. Time point given: week 5, during vaccination. What each vaccine dose contained was 300 ug of mutant IDH1 20-mer peptide, accompanied by topical imiquimod. Each donor presented with a new WHO grade 3 or 4 astrocytoma that tested IDH1-mutant and showed ATRX loss. This specimen belongs to a study of a mutant IDH1 vaccine in newly diagnosed glioma. Across the study: Administration of eight vaccinations to patients took place in weeks 1, 3, 5, 7, 11, 15, 19, 23. Vaccination was launched 4-6 weeks after radiotherapy alone, or with temozolomide cycles. There were 62.5% males and roughly 40% females among treated patients, whose mean age was about 41 years.

Germline assignment: CDR1 KGHSH and CDR2 LQKENI. The CDR3 loop spans 13 amino acids. Trimming removed 6 bases from V and 1 base from J, with 9 bases in between. J is TRBJ1-1 and V is TRBV18; possible D gene TRBD1, 6 bases. The sequence was obtained from a man aged 45 to 65 with glioma. Sequencing used PBMCs, obtained from a glioma patient whose treatment included an IDH1 peptide vaccine. The CDR3 bases are TGTGCCAGCTCGGGACAAGCGAACACTGAAGCTTTCTTT. This codes for CASSGQANTEAFF.